Each of the 29 T cell receptor beta chains below was sequenced from the same sample in a study of vaccination effects on CD4 cells after COVID-19 (dated by TCRdb to between 2022 and 2023). The library was made by the immunoSEQ multiplex PCR assay. The source is immuneACCESS, and TCRdb retained only in-frame sequences with V and J called. Part of the clones is not carried over; for the studies checked, unresolved V genes explain less than half of this, and the remainder is unexplained. Here the sample has 55,000 to 90,000 clones; 65% to 85% occur a single time. The top ten hold over 4.5% of the sample. In the ViraFEST assay, PBMC were stimulated with viral peptide pools, and antigen-specific CD4+ T cell clonotypes were then identified by expansion using TCR sequencing. After more than 9 days of culture, CD4+ T cells were isolated with the EasySep CD4+ T cell isolation kit. PCR-confirmed SARS-CoV-2 infection had occurred in convalescent patients between March and December 2020, before the Alpha, Beta and Delta variants emerged in the United States.

Which antigens these TCRs recognize remains unknown. The sequenced sample was CD4+ T cells from PBMCs cultured with HIV peptides, obtained before COVID-19 vaccination. In light of the paper, this sample's cell subset or site label describes: HIV-1 Nef peptide pool negative control/reference culture. These receptor sequences come from a human donor who had a prior SARS-CoV-2 infection.

The chain couples TRBV7-2 to TRBJ1-1; D gene ambiguous. Germline CDR1 reads SGHTA; CDR2 reads FQGNSA. Trimming stripped 4 bases from V and 3 bases from J, with 15 bases between. The CDR3 sequence is 15 residues long. CDR3 loop: CASSSRFTGDTEAFF. In DNA, the CDR3 is TGTGCCAGCAGCTCCCGATTTACCGGGGACACTGAAGCTTTCTTT.

The chain couples TRBV5-1 to TRBJ2-1; 9 bases are a match to TRBD2. There are 16 residues in the CDR3. Losses at the gene ends were 0 bases for V and 0 bases for J; bases not matched to a gene: 1. Germline assignment: CDR1 SGHRS and CDR2 YFSETQ. The CDR3 nucleotides read TGCGCCAGCAGCTTGGAACTAGCGGGCTCCTACAATGAGCAGTTCTTC. The encoded protein is CASSLELAGSYNEQFF.

The chain recombines TRBV7-6 with TRBJ2-7; the match to TRBD2 covers 8 bases. The length of the CDR3 is 16 residues. The ends lost 5 bases at V and 3 bases at J; junction bases unmatched: 12. The germline CDR1 and CDR2 sequences are SGHVS and FNYEAQ. This CDR3 is CASSRRGGASIYEQYF. The CDR3, as DNA: TGTGCCAGCAGCCGCCGGGGGGGGGCGAGTATCTACGAGCAGTACTTC.

The chain combines TRBV30 with TRBJ1-6; a possible D gene is TRBD1 (6 bases). The CDR3 extends over 15 amino acids. V lost 0 bases, J lost 9 bases, and 15 bases lay in between. Germline lookup yields CDR1 GTSNPN and CDR2 SVGIG (reference sequence). The CDR3 spells CAWSVGPGVGSPLHF. The DNA of the CDR3 is TGTGCCTGGAGTGTAGGGCCAGGGGTGGGTTCACCCCTCCACTTT.

The table lists this clone with a few counts. This chain links TRBV9 with TRBJ2-7, with a tentative D call TRBD2 (6 bases). V was cut by 4 bases and J by 2 bases, with 13 bases left in between. This CDR3 comprises 14 residues. CDR1 and CDR2 (germline): SGDLS, YYNGEE. CDR3 residues: CASSRDFNPYEQYF. In DNA form, the CDR3 reads TGTGCCAGCAGCCGGGACTTTAATCCCTACGAGCAGTACTTC.

This clone was recorded a few times. The V gene is TRBV14, the J gene TRBJ2-5; tentatively, D is TRBD1 (5 bases). This CDR3 comprises 17 residues. Between the trimmed V and J ends, which lost 1 base and 5 bases, there was a span of 20 bases. The germline V gene encodes CDR1 SGHDN and CDR2 FVKESK. The CDR3 coding sequence is TGTGCCAGCAGCCAAGCTTGGGGCAGGAGCTCCGGGGAGACCCAGTACTTC. Translated: CASSQAWGRSSGETQYF.

V is TRBV6-5 and J is TRBJ2-7, with TRBD2 as a possible D gene (5 bases). This CDR3 has 15 amino acids. The germline V and J ends were trimmed by 2 bases and 3 bases, with 14 bases remaining between them. Per the germline V gene, CDR1 is MNHEY and CDR2 is SVGAGI. The CDR3 bases are TGTGCCAGCAGTTACGGCCTAGCAGCTGTCTACGAGCAGTACTTC. It yields the protein CASSYGLAAVYEQYF.

DNA for the CDR3: TGTGCCAGCAGTGGAACACTAGCTGGGACCCAGTACTTC. This encodes CASSGTLAGTQYF. This chain uses TRBV2 with TRBJ2-5, with D perhaps matching TRBD2 (6 bases). The V gene lost 4 bases and the J gene lost 7 bases, with 13 bases spanning the gap. This CDR3 has 13 amino acids. Looked up from germline, CDR1 is SNHLY and CDR2 is FYNNEI. The whole variable domain, filled in from reference TRBV2 and TRBJ2-5, reads EPEVTQTPSHQVTQMGQEVILRCVPISNHLYFYWYRQILGQKVEFLVSFYNNEISEKSEIFDDQFSVERPDGSNFTLKIRSTKLEDSAMYFCASSGTLAGTQYFGPGTRLLVL.

The rearrangement joins TRBV6-2 or TRBV6-3 to TRBJ1-5; 9 bases agree with TRBD1. The CDR3 has 14 amino acids. CDR1 and CDR2 from the germline V gene are MNHEY and SVGEGT. With V trimmed by 5 bases and J by 6 bases, 5 bases remained unmatched. The CDR3 coding sequence is TGTGCCAGCAGTACGAACAGGGGGCCTCAGCCCCAGCATTTT. Its translation is CASSTNRGPQPQHF.

V and J are TRBV10-3 and TRBJ2-5; D gene unclear. The CDR3 sequence is 14 residues long. The V end lost 3 bases, the J end lost 4 bases, and 12 bases lay between the germline ends. CDR1 ENHRY and CDR2 SYGVKD come from the germline V gene. Here the CDR3 DNA reads TGTGCCATCAGTGACCAAGTAACGGGAGAGACCCAGTACTTC. Encoded protein: CAISDQVTGETQYF.

The chain has TRBV7-2 and TRBJ2-7; tentatively, D is TRBD1 (6 bases). CDR1 is SGHTA and CDR2 is FQGNSA in the germline V gene. Deletions cut 4 bases from V and 2 bases from J, with 12 bases between. The CDR3 runs 14 residues. The CDR3 loop reads CASSSYTGTYEQYF. In DNA form, the CDR3 reads TGTGCCAGCAGCTCATATACAGGGACCTACGAGCAGTACTTC.

The rearrangement links TRBV3-1 (or the pseudogene TRBV3-2) to TRBJ2-5; 11 bases agree with TRBD1. The CDR3 totals 17 residues. The V and J ends lost 3 bases and 4 bases, in that order; junction bases with no gene match: 10. Germline CDR1 and CDR2: LGHDT and YNNKEL (reference sequence). The CDR3 loop reads CASSHPPGTGGGETQYF. The CDR3 DNA reads TGTGCCAGCAGCCATCCCCCCGGGACAGGGGGTGGAGAGACCCAGTACTTC.

This clone has just one count. The rearrangement joins TRBV28 to TRBJ1-5, with TRBD1 identical over 11 bases. Germline assignment: CDR1 MDHEN and CDR2 SYDVKM. J gave up 5 bases and V 5 bases, and 8 bases lay outside the gene matches. This CDR3 comprises 16 residues. DNA for the CDR3: TGTGCCAGCAGTCCGGGTGGACAGGGGGCGGATCAGCCCCAGCATTTT. It specifies CASSPGGQGADQPQHF.

This rearrangement joins TRBV10-3 to TRBJ1-3; 8 positions match TRBD1. The CDR3 length is 15 residues. The germline gives CDR1 ENHRY, CDR2 SYGVKD. The J segment lost 3 bases and the V segment lost 4 bases, leaving 5 bases of the junction unmatched. The CDR3 here is CAISVSGGDGNTIYF. CDR3 sequence (DNA): TGTGCCATCAGTGTCTCAGGGGGCGATGGAAACACCATATATTTT.

The chain employs TRBV24-1 and TRBJ2-1; 7 positions match TRBD2. Germline CDR1 KGHDR, CDR2 SFDVKD. This CDR3 has 14 amino acids. V lost 5 bases, J lost 7 bases, and 7 bases stayed unmatched. CDR3 amino acids: CATSGYPLANEQFF. The CDR3 DNA follows: TGTGCCACCAGTGGCTATCCACTAGCGAATGAGCAGTTCTTC.

In its sample, this clone was seen a few times. The chain recombines TRBV5-4 with TRBJ1-2, with D possibly being TRBD1 (5 bases). The CDR3 length is 15 residues. The ends were cut back, 2 bases at V and 2 bases at J, with 13 bases in the middle. Germline CDR1 reads SGHNT; CDR2 reads YYREEE (reference sequence). CDR3 bases: TGTGCCAGCAGCTTACCGGGACGGACCAACTATGGCTACACCTTC. It yields the protein CASSLPGRTNYGYTF.

J is TRBJ2-7 and V is TRBV11-1; tentatively, D is TRBD2 (6 bases). The CDR3 consists of 13 residues. V was pared by 2 bases and J by 7 bases, with 12 bases between. Germline V CDR1 and CDR2: SGHAT, FQDESV (reference sequence). This CDR3 is CASSLLLAGEQYF. The CDR3 coding sequence is TGTGCCAGCAGCTTATTACTAGCAGGGGAGCAGTACTTC.

For this clone: Sequence at one end of the junction differs from germline and may be a read error. The chain employs TRBV7-7 and TRBJ2-2; 7 nucleotides agree with TRBD1. The CDR3 spans 15 residues. Germline V gives CDR1 SSHAT, CDR2 FNYEAQ (reference sequence). The CDR3 here is CASSHGTAKSGELFF. The DNA for the CDR3 is TGTGCTAGCAGCCACGGGACAGCGAAATCCGGGGAGCTGTTTTTT.

V and J are TRBV7-2 and TRBJ2-1, with 7 nucleotides matching TRBD1. Germline lookup yields CDR1 SGHTA and CDR2 FQGNSA. The J segment lost 0 bases and the V segment lost 8 bases, leaving 10 bases of the junction unmatched. The CDR3 runs to 16 residues. CDR3 nucleotide sequence: TGTGCCAGCCATAGACAGGGCGTAGGCTCCTACAATGAGCAGTTCTTC. As protein: CASHRQGVGSYNEQFF. Drawing the rest from reference TRBV7-2 and TRBJ2-1, the complete variable domain is GAGVSQSPSNKVTEKGKDVELRCDPISGHTALYWYRQSLGQGLEFLIYFQGNSAPDKSGLPSDRFSAERTGGSVSTLTIQRTQQEDSAVYLCASHRQGVGSYNEQFFGPGTRLTVL.

The table lists this clone with a count of one. The chain links TRBV7-8 to TRBJ2-1; D might be TRBD2 (5 bases). Germline V gene data show CDR1 as SGHVS and CDR2 as FQNEAQ. This CDR3 spans 13 amino acids. Trimming left V 1 base short and J 10 bases short, with 11 bases between. CDR3 sequence reads: CASSLGTWREQFF. DNA for the CDR3: TGTGCCAGCAGCTTAGGGACTTGGCGGGAGCAGTTCTTC.

The V call is TRBV7-3, the J call TRBJ1-2; 10 positions agree with TRBD1. The CDR3 has 15 amino acids. The V gene's germline CDR1 is SGHTA and CDR2 FQGTGA. Trimming at V came to 5 bases and at J to 4 bases, leaving 7 bases not matched to a gene. CDR3 protein: CASSPSGTGAYGYTF. CDR3 bases: TGTGCCAGCAGCCCCTCTGGGACAGGGGCCTATGGCTACACCTTC.

V and J are TRBV4-1 and TRBJ2-7; D gene uncertain. Germline CDR1 MGHRA, CDR2 YSYEKL. This CDR3 spans 11 amino acids. The V and J ends lost 6 bases and 1 base respectively, with 4 bases between them. Here the CDR3 DNA reads TGCGCCAGCAGTAAGTCCTACGAGCAGTACTTC. It yields the protein CASSKSYEQYF.

This clone was recorded once. CDR3 residues: CASSLDAPGGTKETQYF. The CDR3, as DNA: TGTGCCAGCAGCTTAGATGCCCCTGGCGGGACCAAAGAGACCCAGTACTTC. V gene TRBV11-3 combines with J gene TRBJ2-5; D perhaps matches TRBD2 (6 bases). The ends were cut back, 0 bases at V and 3 bases at J, with 17 bases in the middle. Germline V lookup: CDR1 SGHNT, CDR2 YENEEA. The length of the CDR3 is 17 residues.

The V and J genes are TRBV27 and TRBJ2-4; D not certain. The germline V gene has CDR1 MNHEY and CDR2 SMNVEV (reference sequence). This CDR3 comprises 13 residues. V dropped 3 bases and J dropped 6 bases, with 9 bases sitting between them. CDR3 nucleotides: TGTGCCAGCAGTTTGGAACTGGGAAACATTCAGTACTTC. Protein product: CASSLELGNIQYF.

There are a few counts of this clone. The rearrangement joins TRBV4-1 to TRBJ1-4; TRBD1 matches 10 bases. The length of the CDR3 is 18 residues. Trimming at V came to 2 bases and at J to 4 bases, leaving 10 bases not matched to a gene. Germline V gene sequence: CDR1 MGHRA, CDR2 YSYEKL. The CDR3 nucleotides read TGCGCCAGCAGCCAATTCGTGGGACAGGGGAAGAATAATGAAAAACTGTTTTTT. Its translation: CASSQFVGQGKNNEKLFF.

The chain carries TRBV9 and TRBJ2-1, with D possibly being TRBD2 (6 bases). CDR1 and CDR2 (germline): SGDLS, YYNGEE. The CDR3 has 14 residues. V lost 4 bases and J 4 bases, leaving 12 bases between the germline ends. The CDR3 bases are TGTGCCAGCAGCCCCCGGGACTCTTACAATGAGCAGTTCTTC. The encoded protein is CASSPRDSYNEQFF.

V usage is TRBV2 and J usage is TRBJ2-1, with 12 positions matching TRBD2. Germline V gives CDR1 SNHLY, CDR2 FYNNEI. CDR3 size: 14 residues. V gave up 6 bases and J gave up 9 bases; unmatched junction bases: 6. The DNA of the CDR3 is TGTGCCAGCAGCCTAGCGGGGGGGGATATTGAGCAGTTCTTC. This encodes CASSLAGGDIEQFF.

The gene calls are TRBV3-1 (or the pseudogene TRBV3-2) and TRBJ1-2, with no clear D. The germline V gene has CDR1 LGHDT and CDR2 YNNKEL (reference sequence). V dropped 1 base and J dropped 4 bases, with 10 bases sitting between them. CDR3 length: 14 amino acids. Here the CDR3 DNA reads TGTGCCAGCAGCCAAGGCTATCAGAGCTATGGCTACACCTTC. As protein: CASSQGYQSYGYTF.

This rearrangement joins TRBV4-2 to TRBJ1-5; tentative D call: TRBD1 (6 bases). Germline values: CDR1 LGHNA, CDR2 YNFKEQ. The CDR3 is made up of 16 amino acids. V lost 0 bases to trimming and J lost 7 bases, with 16 bases between them. The CDR3 DNA is TGTGCCAGCAGCCAAGACCCGCCAGGGGAAGGCCAGCCCCAGCATTTT. Translated, it gives CASSQDPPGEGQPQHF.